The rows below give T cell receptor beta chains drawn from one sample of a study of PD-L1 blockade in urothelial cancer. The method was immunoSEQ multiplex PCR; TCRdb's version includes in-frame clones alone and lacks a portion of them. Of 25,000 to 35,000 clones in the sample, more than 75% are singletons; the top ten hold more than 3%. Here the sequenced sample was PBMCs, taken around atezolizumab (anti-PD-L1) treatment. Receptors originate from a man aged 45 to 65 with urothelial cancer. Both conserved end residues are part of each CDR3. A D gene is named only where the DNA matches it firmly. A clone size is listed for some rows: how often the clone was seen (once, few, many), or a class if it is expanded.

D	V	J	size	DNA	CDR3
TRBD1	TRBV19	TRBJ2-7	once	TGTGCCAGTAGTGTTGGGACAGGGGTGGGGCAGTACTTC	CASSVGTGVGQYF
TRBD2	TRBV5-5	TRBJ2-2	NA	TGTGCCAGCAGCTTGGGGGGAGGGTTTTTGACCGGGGAGCTGTTTTTT	CASSLGGGFLTGELFF
TRBD2	TRBV5-1	TRBJ2-1	NA	TGCGCCAGCAGCCCCTTAGCGGGGGTCGCCAATGAGCAGTTCTTC	CASSPLAGVANEQFF
NA	TRBV14	TRBJ2-7	few	TGTGCCAGCAGCCAAGTAGCGTCATGGGGCGAGCAGTACTTC	CASSQVASWGEQYF
NA	TRBV7-2	TRBJ2-7	once	TGTGCCAGCAGCTTAGATGTCAGGACTCTCGAGCAGTACTTC	CASSLDVRTLEQYF
TRBD2	TRBV10-2	TRBJ2-1	NA	TGCGCCAGCAGACCAGCGGGGCAACCGAACAATGAGCAGTTCTTC	CASRPAGQPNNEQFF
TRBD2	TRBV28	TRBJ2-1	NA	TGTGCCAGCAGTTTAGGGGCTAGCGGGAGGGTCTACAATGAGCAGTTCTTC	CASSLGASGRVYNEQFF
TRBD1	TRBV6-5	TRBJ2-7	NA	TGTGCCAGCAGTTACGGGACAGGGTCCTCCTACGAGCAGTACTTC	CASSYGTGSSYEQYF
NA	TRBV15	TRBJ2-1	NA	TGTGCCACCAGCAGAGGGGGAGGGGGTGGTGAGCAGTTCTTC	CATSRGGGGGEQFF
NA	TRBV29-1	TRBJ2-7	NA	TGCAGCGTTACGGACACTTGGATGCAGTACTTC	CSVTDTWMQYF
TRBD1	TRBV5-6	TRBJ2-1	NA	TGTGCCAGCAGCTTACAGGGGGTAGGCAATGAGCAGTTCTTC	CASSLQGVGNEQFF
NA	TRBV27	TRBJ2-1	NA	TGTGCCAGCAGTTCTCTTTATAGCTCCTACAATGAGCAGTTCTTC	CASSSLYSSYNEQFF
NA	TRBV28	TRBJ2-3	NA	TGTGCCAGCATCACTTCGACAGTTAGCACAGATACGCAGTATTTT	CASITSTVSTDTQYF
TRBD2	TRBV7-6	TRBJ2-7	few	TGTGCCAGCAGCTCTGTCGGGACTAGCGGGATTCAGCAGTACTTC	CASSSVGTSGIQQYF
NA	TRBV10-3	TRBJ1-1	NA	TGTGCCATCAGAGAAAGAGGTAGCGTAGATAGGGTGAACACTGAAGCTTTCTTT	CAIRERGSVDRVNTEAFF
NA	TRBV7-2	TRBJ2-3	few	TGTGCCAGCAGCCCCCGGCGGATACTGCCAGATACGCAGTATTTT	CASSPRRILPDTQYF
TRBD2	TRBV28	TRBJ2-7	NA	TGTGCCAGCAGTTTCGGCGGGAGAGTATACGAGCAGTACTTC	CASSFGGRVYEQYF
NA	TRBV28	TRBJ2-7	NA	TGTGCCAGCAGTCCACCTTTGCTACAGGGCGCCTACGAGCAGTACTTC	CASSPPLLQGAYEQYF
NA	TRBV9	TRBJ1-1	NA	TGTGCCAGCAGCCCCGGGGGGGTTGAAGCTTTCTTT	CASSPGGVEAFF
NA	TRBV19	TRBJ1-1	NA	TGTGCCAGTAGTATAGAAGGCAGGGGCAGTGAAGCTTTCTTT	CASSIEGRGSEAFF
NA	TRBV18	TRBJ2-7	NA	TGTGCCAGCTCACCTCTACAGGGTTTACCCTACGAGCAGTACTTC	CASSPLQGLPYEQYF
TRBD1	TRBV4-1	TRBJ2-7	medium-sized	TGCGCCAGCAGCCTAGAAGCCCAGGGACAGAACTACGAGCAGTACTTC	CASSLEAQGQNYEQYF
TRBD2	TRBV4-3	TRBJ2-3	NA	TGCGCCAGCAGCCAAGGACTAGCGGGAGGAGATACGCAGTATTTT	CASSQGLAGGDTQYF
TRBD1	TRBV10-1	TRBJ2-7	NA	TGCGCCAGCAGTGAGTCCCTGGACAGGGGAGAGCAGTACTTC	CASSESLDRGEQYF
NA	TRBV6-5	TRBJ2-3	NA	TGTGCCAGCAGTTACTCGGGGGCCAGCTGGGATACGCAGTATTTT	CASSYSGASWDTQYF
TRBD1	TRBV5-1	TRBJ2-6	NA	TGCGCCAGCAGCCCGGGACAGGGCTCTGGGGCCAACGTCCTGACTTTC	CASSPGQGSGANVLTF
TRBD2	TRBV5-1	TRBJ2-3	once	TGCGCCAGCAGCTTGGAGGCTAGCGGGGGGTACAGCACAGATACGCAGTATTTT	CASSLEASGGYSTDTQYF
NA	TRBV7-8	TRBJ1-5	once	TGTGCCAGCAGCTTAATAGGTAGCCCAAATCAGCCCCAGCATTTT	CASSLIGSPNQPQHF
NA	TRBV5-1	TRBJ2-1	NA	TGCGCCAGCAGCTTGGGACTTCTCTCCTACAATGAGCAGTTCTTC	CASSLGLLSYNEQFF
NA	TRBV30	TRBJ1-2	NA	TGTGCCTGGAGTCCCTTCAGGACAGCAAACTATGGCTACACCTTC	CAWSPFRTANYGYTF
TRBD2	TRBV15	TRBJ2-1	NA	TGTGCCACCAGCAGAGATATGGCTAGCGGGGGGAGCTCCTACAATGAGCAGTTCTTC	CATSRDMASGGSSYNEQFF
NA	TRBV6-6	TRBJ2-3	NA	TGTGCCAGCAGAAATGACAGGCTTTCTAGCACAGATACGCAGTATTTT	CASRNDRLSSTDTQYF
NA	TRBV10-2	TRBJ1-1	NA	TGCGCCAGCACCTCAAGATCAGACCGAGGGACTGAAGCTTTCTTT	CASTSRSDRGTEAFF
TRBD1	TRBV7-3	TRBJ2-7	once	TGTGCCAGCAGCTTATCCAGGGGGCGCGAGCAGTACTTC	CASSLSRGREQYF
TRBD2	TRBV27	TRBJ2-7	NA	TGTGCCAGCAGTCCTGGGACTAGCGGGAGTTACGAGCAGTACTTC	CASSPGTSGSYEQYF
TRBD2	TRBV10-1	TRBJ2-7	NA	TGCGCCAGCAGAGGACTAGCGGGGAGGCCCGGGCTCGAGCAGTACTTC	CASRGLAGRPGLEQYF
TRBD1	TRBV5-6	TRBJ1-3	NA	TGTGCCAGCAGCCCCGGGACAGGGTCCGGAAACACCATATATTTT	CASSPGTGSGNTIYF
NA	TRBV27	TRBJ2-5	NA	TGTGCCAGCAGTTTCCAGGGGGGATTCCAAGAGACCCAGTACTTC	CASSFQGGFQETQYF
NA	TRBV15	TRBJ1-6	NA	TGTGCCACCAGCCATGGAGGGGCGGATAATTCACCCCTCCACTTT	CATSHGGADNSPLHF
NA	TRBV5-1	TRBJ1-4	NA	TGCGCCAGCAGCCCGTCCGGACAGACTTTGACTAATGAAAAACTGTTTTTT	CASSPSGQTLTNEKLFF
NA	TRBV13	TRBJ2-3	NA	TGTGCCAGCAGCTTAGGACAGGGGGGGTCAGATACGCAGTATTTT	CASSLGQGGSDTQYF
TRBD1	TRBV6-5	TRBJ2-7	NA	TGTGCCAGCAAAGGGGGCCCCTACGAGCAGTACTTC	CASKGGPYEQYF
TRBD1	TRBV6-1	TRBJ1-2	once	TGTGCCAGCAGGGACAGGGGGACTAACTATGGCTACACCTTC	CASRDRGTNYGYTF
NA	TRBV6-4	TRBJ2-6	NA	TGTGCCAGCAGTGACCGGGCTGGGGCCAACGTCCTGACTTTC	CASSDRAGANVLTF
TRBD2	TRBV10-2	TRBJ2-7	NA	TGCGCCAGCATTCCCGCGGGAGGGCCCGGGAGTTCCTACGAGCAGTACTTC	CASIPAGGPGSSYEQYF
NA	TRBV5-1	TRBJ2-1	NA	TGCGCCAGCAGCGAAGGTGCGGGATCCTACAATGAGCAGTTCTTC	CASSEGAGSYNEQFF
NA	TRBV18	TRBJ1-3	NA	TGTGCCAGCTCACCAGACAGGAGCTCTGGAAACACCATATATTTT	CASSPDRSSGNTIYF
NA	TRBV5-5	TRBJ1-5	NA	TGTGCCAGCAGCTTGAAGGGGGAGAGCAATCAGCCCCAGCATTTT	CASSLKGESNQPQHF
NA	TRBV7-6	TRBJ2-1	NA	TGTGCCAGCAGCATAGAGGAGAGCTTGTACAATGAGCAGTTCTTC	CASSIEESLYNEQFF